This T cell receptor beta chain was sequenced for a study of CD4 T cells in relation to SARS-CoV-2 and coronaviruses. Whole-study context: ViraFEST: approximately 10-day antigen culture of PBMCs, then TCR beta CDR3 sequencing.

This clone was seen just once. The antigen is unknown. The trim removed 5 bases at V and 1 base at J, leaving 4 bases unmatched. Germline-derived CDR1 and CDR2 are SGHRS and YFSETQ. The CDR3 is 14 residues long. Sequencing was performed with immunoSEQ multiplex PCR; in TCRdb, only in-frame clones are kept and a portion is missing. The sample holds around 24,000 clones, roughly 76% seen once. CD4+ T cells from unexposed donors were obtained before the COVID-19 pandemic (2011-2018). After roughly 9 days of culture, CD4+ T cells were isolated. Cells permitting, SARS-CoV-2 S/N and four cold-coronavirus spikes were tested on unexposed-donor CD4+ T cells. PBMCs were plated at two million per well in IL-2-containing medium. Fresh IL-2 medium replaced half the medium on days 3 and 7.

Material for sequencing was CD4+ T cells from PBMCs, cultured in vitro. This chain links TRBV5-1 with TRBJ2-3, with TRBD1 matching over 7 bases. This sequence was found in a human donor in good health. CDR3: CASSRQGGTDTQYF. CDR3 coding DNA: TGCGCCAGCAGTCGTCAGGGGGGCACAGATACGCAGTATTTT.